The T cell receptor beta chain under discussion was sequenced for a study of cytomegalovirus exposure and HLA in healthy donors. Study overall: Unique TCRs from HLA-typed donors, approximately 80 million of them, were held in an early data release.

As to this clone: Its cognate antigen is unknown.

Findings and limits, study-wide: For TCR beta chains, V- and J-gene trimming was later linked to a missense DCLRE1C variant.

The PCR used 60 Vbeta and 13 Jbeta primers. The assay was immunoSEQ multiplex PCR, and TCRdb's table has in-frame clones only and misses some. The sample lists 100,000 to 140,000 clones; around two thirds were seen once. The germline CDR1 and CDR2 sequences are MGHRA and YSYEKL. This CDR3 has 16 residues. Deletions cut 4 bases from V and 0 bases from J, with 15 bases between. Sequenced: PBMCs. This sequence joins TRBV4-1 and TRBJ1-2; possible D gene TRBD1, 6 bases. The TCR comes from a woman between 40 and 50 years old in good health and CMV-seropositive. CDR3 DNA sequence: TGCGCCAGCAGCCCCAGGACAGCTTTAGCTAACTATGGCTACACCTTC. This encodes CASSPRTALANYGYTF.